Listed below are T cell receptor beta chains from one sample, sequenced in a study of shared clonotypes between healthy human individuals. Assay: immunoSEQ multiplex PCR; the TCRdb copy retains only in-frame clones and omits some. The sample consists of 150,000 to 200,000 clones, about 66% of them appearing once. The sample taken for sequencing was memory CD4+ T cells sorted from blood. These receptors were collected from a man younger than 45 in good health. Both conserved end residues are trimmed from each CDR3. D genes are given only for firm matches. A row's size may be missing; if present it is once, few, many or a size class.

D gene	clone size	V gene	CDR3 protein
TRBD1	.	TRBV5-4	ASSLARGTVNTEAF
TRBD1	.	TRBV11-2	ASSLAPGQGSDSEQF
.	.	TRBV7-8	ASSLGPPLAGEQY
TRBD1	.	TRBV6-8	ASREGQGRSMNTEAF
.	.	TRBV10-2	ASNEAGVRTEAF
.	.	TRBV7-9	ASHGLANYGYT
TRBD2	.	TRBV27	ASREVGGSLGEQY
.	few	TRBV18	ASSPDITGELF
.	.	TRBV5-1	ASSARPSGANVLT
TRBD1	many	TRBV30	AWSRTGVSGNTIY